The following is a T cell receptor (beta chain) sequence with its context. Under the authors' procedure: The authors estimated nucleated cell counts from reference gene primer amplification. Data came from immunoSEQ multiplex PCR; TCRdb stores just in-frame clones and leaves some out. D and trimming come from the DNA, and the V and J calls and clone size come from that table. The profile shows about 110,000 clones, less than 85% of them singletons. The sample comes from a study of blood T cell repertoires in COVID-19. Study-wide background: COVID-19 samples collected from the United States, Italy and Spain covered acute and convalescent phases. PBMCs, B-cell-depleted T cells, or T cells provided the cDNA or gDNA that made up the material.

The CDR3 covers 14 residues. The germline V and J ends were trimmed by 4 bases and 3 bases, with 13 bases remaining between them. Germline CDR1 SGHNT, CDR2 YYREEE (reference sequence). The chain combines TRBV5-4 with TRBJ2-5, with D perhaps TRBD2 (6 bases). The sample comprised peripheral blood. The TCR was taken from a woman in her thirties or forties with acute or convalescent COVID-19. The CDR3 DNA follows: TGTGCCAGCAGCACCCCGGGAGATAAAGAGACCCAGTACTTC. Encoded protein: CASSTPGDKETQYF.